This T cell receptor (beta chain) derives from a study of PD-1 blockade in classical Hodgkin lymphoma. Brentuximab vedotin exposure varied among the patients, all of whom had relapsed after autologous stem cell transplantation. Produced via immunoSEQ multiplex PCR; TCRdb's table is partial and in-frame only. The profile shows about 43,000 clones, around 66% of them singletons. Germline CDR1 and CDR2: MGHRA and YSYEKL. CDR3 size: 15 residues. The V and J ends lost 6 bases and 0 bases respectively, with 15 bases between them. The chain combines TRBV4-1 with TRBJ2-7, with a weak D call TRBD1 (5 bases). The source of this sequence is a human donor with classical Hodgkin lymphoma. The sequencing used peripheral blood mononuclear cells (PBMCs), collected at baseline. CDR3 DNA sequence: TGCGCCAGCAGTCAACAGGTCCTGAGCTCCTACGAGCAGTACTTC. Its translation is CASSQQVLSSYEQYF.